This T cell receptor beta chain was documented in a study of patients and donors after allogeneic stem cell transplantation (dated by TCRdb to 2018 to 2020). About this clonotype itself: Its antigen specificity is not known. Per-base qualities were not stored, and no clone one base away is much larger.

Libraries were built with RT-PCR. The run used a NextSeq 550. TCRdb reprocessing: public reads trimmed at Q25 with fastp, clones called with MiXCR, in-frame beta chains kept. A single entry per CDR3 protein holds the most common genes and DNA from its merged rows. The sample has roughly 200,000 distinct CDR3 sequences on record, roughly two fifths of them singletons. The ten largest account for less than 40% of the sample. The CDR3 goes from the cysteine to the phenylalanine over 9 residues. Only CDR3 DNA remains: 27 bases, in frame from the first base. Taken from the germline V gene, the CDR1 and CDR2 loops are SQVTM and ANQGSEA. V is reduced by 3 bases and J by 8 bases, leaving a spacing of 4 bases between them.

Recombination joined TRBV29-1 with TRBJ1-2; the D segment cannot be called with confidence. The sample comprised blood, either unsorted or a sorted T cell fraction (not recorded which). This TCR derives from a human donor who was either an allogeneic HSCT recipient or a stem cell or donor lymphocyte infusion donor (not recorded which). It is not recorded whose cells these are; they may come from a transplant donor. The DNA reads TGCAGCGTTGACAACGGCTACACCTTC. This yields the protein CSVDNGYTF. The entire variable domain, with the stretches around the CDR3 drawn from the reference TRBV29-1 and TRBJ1-2 proteins, is SAVISQKPSRDICQRGTSLTIQCQVDSQVTMMFWYRQQPGQSLTLIATANQGSEATYESGFVIDKFPISRPNLTFSTLTVSNMSPEDSSIYLCSVDNGYTFGSGTRLTVV.